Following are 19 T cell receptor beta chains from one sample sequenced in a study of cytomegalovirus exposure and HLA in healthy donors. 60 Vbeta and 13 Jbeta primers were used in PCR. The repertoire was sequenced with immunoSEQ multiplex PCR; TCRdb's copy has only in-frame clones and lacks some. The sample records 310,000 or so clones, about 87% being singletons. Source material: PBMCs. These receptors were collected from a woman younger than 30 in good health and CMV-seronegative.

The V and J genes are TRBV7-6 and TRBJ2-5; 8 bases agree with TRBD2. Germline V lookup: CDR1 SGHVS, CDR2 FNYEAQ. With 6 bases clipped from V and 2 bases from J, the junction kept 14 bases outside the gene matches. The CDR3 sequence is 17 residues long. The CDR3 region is CASRKQLGLGVQETQYF. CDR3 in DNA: TGTGCCAGCAGGAAACAACTGGGACTAGGGGTACAAGAGACCCAGTACTTC.

The CDR3 protein is CASSLSGGLHEQYF. The CDR3 nucleotides are TGCGCCAGCAGCCTTAGCGGGGGATTGCACGAGCAGTACTTC. This chain uses TRBV5-1 with TRBJ2-7; 9 positions agree with TRBD2. The J segment lost 5 bases and the V segment lost 4 bases, leaving 7 bases of the junction unmatched. Per germline, CDR1 SGHRS and CDR2 YFSETQ. This CDR3 has 14 amino acids.

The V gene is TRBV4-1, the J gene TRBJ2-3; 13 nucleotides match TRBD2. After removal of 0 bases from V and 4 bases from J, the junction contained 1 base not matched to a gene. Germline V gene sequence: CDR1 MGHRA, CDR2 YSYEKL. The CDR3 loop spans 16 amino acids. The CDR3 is CASSQELAGGSDTQYF. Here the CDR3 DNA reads TGCGCCAGCAGCCAAGAACTAGCGGGGGGGTCAGATACGCAGTATTTT.

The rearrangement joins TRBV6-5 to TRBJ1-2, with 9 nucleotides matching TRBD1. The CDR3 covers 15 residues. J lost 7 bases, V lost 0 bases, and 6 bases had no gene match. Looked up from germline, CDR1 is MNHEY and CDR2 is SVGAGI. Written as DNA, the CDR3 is TGTGCCAGCAGTTACTCGACAGGGGGTTTGGGTGGCTACACCTTC. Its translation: CASSYSTGGLGGYTF.

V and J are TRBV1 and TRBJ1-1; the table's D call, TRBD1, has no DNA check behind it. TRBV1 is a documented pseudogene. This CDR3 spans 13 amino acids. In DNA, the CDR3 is TGCACCAGCAGCGAAGACAGGAACACTGAAGCTTTCTTT. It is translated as CTSSEDRNTEAFF.

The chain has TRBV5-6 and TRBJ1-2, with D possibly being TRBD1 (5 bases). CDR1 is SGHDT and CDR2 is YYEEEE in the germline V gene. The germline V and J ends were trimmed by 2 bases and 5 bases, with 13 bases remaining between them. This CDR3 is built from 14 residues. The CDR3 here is CASSFGGLGYGYTF. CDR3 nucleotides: TGTGCCAGCAGCTTCGGGGGTCTAGGGTATGGCTACACCTTC.

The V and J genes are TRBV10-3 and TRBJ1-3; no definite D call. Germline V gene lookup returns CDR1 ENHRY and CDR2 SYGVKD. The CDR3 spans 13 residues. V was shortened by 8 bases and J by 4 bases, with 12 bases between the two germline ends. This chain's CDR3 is CAILPDQGNTIYF. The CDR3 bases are TGTGCCATCTTGCCAGATCAAGGAAACACCATATATTTT.

CDR3 amino acids: CASSQTNTKPLANYGYTF. The CDR3 DNA follows: TGCGCCAGCAGCCAAACTAATACCAAGCCTTTAGCTAACTATGGCTACACCTTC. The V and J genes are TRBV4-1 and TRBJ1-2; D not certain. V lost 2 bases to trimming and J lost 0 bases, with 19 bases between them. Germline values: CDR1 MGHRA, CDR2 YSYEKL. The CDR3 loop spans 18 amino acids.

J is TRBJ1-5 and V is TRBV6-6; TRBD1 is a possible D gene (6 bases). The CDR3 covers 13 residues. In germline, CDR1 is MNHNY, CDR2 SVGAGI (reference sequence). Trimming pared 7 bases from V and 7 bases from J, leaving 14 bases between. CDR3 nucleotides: TGTGCCAGCACGGTGGGGGCAGGGCAGCCCCAGCATTTT. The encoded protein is CASTVGAGQPQHF.

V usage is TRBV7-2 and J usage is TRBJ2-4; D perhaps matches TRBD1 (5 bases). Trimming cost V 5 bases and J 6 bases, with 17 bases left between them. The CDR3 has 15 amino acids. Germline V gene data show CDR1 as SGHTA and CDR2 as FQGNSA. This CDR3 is CASSQRTPEGNIQYF. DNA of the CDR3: TGTGCCAGCAGCCAACGGACACCTGAAGGAAACATTCAGTACTTC.

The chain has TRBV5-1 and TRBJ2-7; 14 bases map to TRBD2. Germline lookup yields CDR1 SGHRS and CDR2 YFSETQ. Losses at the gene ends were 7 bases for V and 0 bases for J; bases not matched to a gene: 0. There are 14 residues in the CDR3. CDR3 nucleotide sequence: TGCGCCAGCGGGACTAGCGGGGGCTCCTACGAGCAGTACTTC. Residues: CASGTSGGSYEQYF.

CDR3 sequence: CASSPSPGNYGYTF. DNA for the CDR3: TGTGCCAGCAGCCCCAGCCCAGGGAACTATGGCTACACCTTC. The rearrangement uses TRBV13 and TRBJ1-2; tentative D call: TRBD1 (5 bases). Germline values: CDR1 PRHDT, CDR2 FYEKMQ (reference sequence). The CDR3 spans 14 residues. Trimming shortened V by 5 bases and J by 2 bases, and 12 bases separated the two germline ends. Using reference TRBV13 and TRBJ1-2 for the parts outside the CDR3, the full variable domain is AAGVIQSPRHLIKEKRETATLKCYPIPRHDTVYWYQQGPGQDPQFLISFYEKMQSDKGSIPDRFSAQQFSDYHSELNMSSLELGDSALYFCASSPSPGNYGYTFGSGTRLTVV.

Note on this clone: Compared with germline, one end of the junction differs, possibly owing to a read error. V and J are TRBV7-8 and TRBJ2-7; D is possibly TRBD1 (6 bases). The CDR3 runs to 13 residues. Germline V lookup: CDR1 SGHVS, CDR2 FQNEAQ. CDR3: CASSLGGGGEQCF. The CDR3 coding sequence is TGTGCCAGCAGCTTAGGTGGGGGCGGCGAGCAGTGCTTC.

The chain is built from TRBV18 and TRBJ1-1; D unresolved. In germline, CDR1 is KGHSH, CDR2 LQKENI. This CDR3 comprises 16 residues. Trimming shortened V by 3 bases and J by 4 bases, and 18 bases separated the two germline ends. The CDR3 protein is CASSPIQITRFTEAFF. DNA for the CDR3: TGTGCCAGCTCACCGATACAGATAACTCGCTTCACTGAAGCTTTCTTT.

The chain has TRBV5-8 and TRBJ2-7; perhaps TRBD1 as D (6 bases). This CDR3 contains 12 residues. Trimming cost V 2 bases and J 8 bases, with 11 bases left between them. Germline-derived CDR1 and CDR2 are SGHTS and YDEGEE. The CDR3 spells CASSLNRDKQYF. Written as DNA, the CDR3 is TGTGCCAGCAGCTTAAACAGGGATAAGCAGTACTTC.

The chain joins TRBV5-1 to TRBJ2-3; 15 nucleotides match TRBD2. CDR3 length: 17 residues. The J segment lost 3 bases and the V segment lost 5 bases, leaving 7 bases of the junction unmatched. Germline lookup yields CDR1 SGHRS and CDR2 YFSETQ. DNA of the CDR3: TGCGCCAGCAGTAGGACTAGCGGGGGGGTCGAGACAGATACGCAGTATTTT. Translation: CASSRTSGGVETDTQYF. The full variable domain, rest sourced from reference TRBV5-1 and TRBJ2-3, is KAGVTQTPRYLIKTRGQQVTLSCSPISGHRSVSWYQQTPGQGLQFLFEYFSETQRNKGNFPGRFSGRQFSNSRSEMNVSTLELGDSALYLCASSRTSGGVETDTQYFGPGTRLTVL.

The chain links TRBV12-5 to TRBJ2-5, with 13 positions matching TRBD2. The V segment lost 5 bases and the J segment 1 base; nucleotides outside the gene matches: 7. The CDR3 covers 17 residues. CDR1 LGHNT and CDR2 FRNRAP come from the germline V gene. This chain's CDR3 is CASGPGTSGVPQETQYF. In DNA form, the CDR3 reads TGTGCTAGTGGTCCAGGGACTAGCGGGGTGCCCCAAGAGACCCAGTACTTC.

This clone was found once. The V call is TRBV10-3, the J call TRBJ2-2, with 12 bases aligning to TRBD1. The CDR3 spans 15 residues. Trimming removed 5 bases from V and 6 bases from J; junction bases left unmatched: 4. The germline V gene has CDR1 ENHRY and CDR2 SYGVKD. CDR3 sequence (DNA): TGTGCCATCAGTTCCGGGACAGGGGGCCCCGGGGAGCTGTTTTTT. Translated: CAISSGTGGPGELFF.

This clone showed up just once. As DNA, the CDR3 is TGTGCCAGCAGTCCACCGACAACCTATGGCTACACCTTC. It yields the protein CASSPPTTYGYTF. The chain has TRBV28 and TRBJ1-2; no definite D call. Trimming removed 5 bases at V and 4 bases at J, with 11 bases between. The CDR3 length is 13 residues. Germline CDR1 and CDR2: MDHEN and SYDVKM.